The rows below give T cell receptor beta chains drawn from one sample of a study of T cell repertoires in cytomegalovirus infection. TCRdb processed the reads anew with MiXCR; each CDR3 protein has one entry. The sample has fewer than 1,000,000 distinct CDR3 sequences; roughly 30% are singletons. Their antigens are not known. Sequenced material: cultured CD8+ T cells from PBMCs, taken from culture after CMV antigen stimulation. The receptor set was obtained from a human donor in good health (CMV status not recorded). Some clones in this sample may be carry-over from other donors' samples. CDR3s include the opening cysteine and the closing phenylalanine or tryptophan. Each record gives: clone size, D gene, J gene, V gene, CDR3 DNA, CDR3 protein. D genes are given only for firm matches. The listing skips clone size in some rows; elsewhere it reads once, few, many or a size class.

.	TRBD1	TRBJ2-7	TRBV27	TGTGCCAGCAGTTTCTCTCAGGGGGTCTTCTTCGAGCAGTACTTC	CASSFSQGVFFEQYF
.	TRBD1	TRBJ2-7	TRBV4-1	TGCGCCAGCAGCCAACGGACAGGGGAACACTACGAGCAGTACTTC	CASSQRTGEHYEQYF
.	.	TRBJ2-7	TRBV5-1	TGCGCCAGCAGCTTGGCCAGGACAGCCTACGAGCAGTACTTC	CASSLARTAYEQYF
once	TRBD1	TRBJ1-1	TRBV5-1	TGCGCCAGCAGCGGGGACAGGGTGATAATGAACACTGAAGCTTTCTTT	CASSGDRVIMNTEAFF
once	TRBD1	TRBJ2-3	TRBV2	TGTGCCAGCAAGACGACAGGGGGCGCAGATACGCAGTATTTT	CASKTTGGADTQYF
few	.	TRBJ2-2	TRBV7-3	TGTGCCAGCAGCTTAGTAGCCTCGAACACCGGGGAGCTGTTTTTT	CASSLVASNTGELFF
.	.	TRBJ1-1	TRBV19	TGTGCCAGTAGTTATCAGGGAGAGGGGAACACTGAAGCTTTCTTT	CASSYQGEGNTEAFF
many	.	TRBJ2-5	TRBV12-3/TRBV12-4	TGTGCCAGCAGCCCAGGTGGGGGGGCCGACGCAGGGACCCAGTACTTC	CASSPGGGADAGTQYF
many	.	TRBJ1-4	TRBV12-3/TRBV12-4	TGTGCCAGCAGTCCCCGAGGGCAGGGTGGGAATGAAAAACTGTTTTTT	CASSPRGQGGNEKLFF
few	.	TRBJ1-2	TRBV5-4	TGTGCCAGCAGCTTGGGGGGCCCTCCTAACTATGGCTACACCTTC	CASSLGGPPNYGYTF
.	.	TRBJ2-1	TRBV9	TGTGCCAGCAGCGTAGCGGGGGCATATAATGAGCAGTTCTTC	CASSVAGAYNEQFF
.	.	TRBJ1-1	TRBV5-4	TGTGCCAGCACTCAGGAAGCAGGGAACACTGAAGCTTTCTTT	CASTQEAGNTEAFF
.	.	TRBJ2-1	TRBV4-1	TGCGCCACCGCGAGGGAACGCTCCTACAATGAGCAGTTCTTC	CATARERSYNEQFF
once	.	TRBJ2-7	TRBV6-4	TGTGCCAGCAGTCAATCCGGGCCCCCGGGGGAGCAGTACTTC	CASSQSGPPGEQYF
.	.	TRBJ1-2	TRBV12-3/TRBV12-4	TGTGCCAGCAGATCCGGACAGCTAAACTATGGCTACACCTTC	CASRSGQLNYGYTF
.	TRBD1	TRBJ2-1	TRBV6-1	TGTGCCAGCAGTGAAAGGGACAGGGGGTTCTATGAGCAGTTCTTC	CASSERDRGFYEQFF
few	TRBD2	TRBJ2-3	TRBV7-9	TGTGCCAGCAGCACTCTAGCCCCCGGGGGGGGGAGCACAGATACGCAGTATTTT	CASSTLAPGGGSTDTQYF
.	.	TRBJ2-1	TRBV20-1	TGCAGTGCTAGAGATCGGCGGGGCCCTCGGCCCTTTACATGGGAGCAGCTCTTC	CSARDRRGPRPFTWEQLF
.	TRBD2	TRBJ2-5	TRBV27	TGTGCCAGCAGTCCCGCTAGCGGGGGGTCCCTTCAAGAGACCCAGTACTTC	CASSPASGGSLQETQYF
few	.	TRBJ2-2	TRBV5-4	TGTGCCAGTAGGGGGGGGGCCGGGGAGCTGTTTTTT	CASRGGAGELFF
many	.	TRBJ2-7	TRBV7-2	TGTGCCAGCAGCTTAGAGGATAGCTATTACTACGAGCAGTACTTC	CASSLEDSYYYEQYF
.	.	TRBJ1-4	TRBV4-1	TGCGCCAGCAGCCAAGATCGAGGGGCCAGGGGTAATGAAAAACTGTTTTTT	CASSQDRGARGNEKLFF
few	TRBD2	TRBJ2-7	TRBV27	TGTGCCAGCAGTTTCGTAAGCGGGGCCCACGAGCAGTACTTC	CASSFVSGAHEQYF
many	.	TRBJ1-1	TRBV12-3/TRBV12-4	TGTGCCAGCAGCCTTATACCTCGGGGGTACACTGAAGCTTTCTTT	CASSLIPRGYTEAFF
.	.	TRBJ2-1	TRBV6-2/TRBV6-3	TGTGCCAGCAGTTGCCCCAGTGTCCCTGTGGGTGAGCAGTTCTTC	CASSCPSVPVGEQFF
few	.	TRBJ2-1	TRBV19	TGTGCCAGTAGTATAGTTCCGGGGCACAATGAGCAGTTCTTC	CASSIVPGHNEQFF
few	TRBD2	TRBJ2-3	TRBV12-3/TRBV12-4	TGTGCCAGCAGCCCCGAAGGACTAGCGGAATTCACAGATACGCAGTATTTT	CASSPEGLAEFTDTQYF
.	.	TRBJ1-1	TRBV6-5	TGTGCCAGCAGTTACTCGAATGAAGGTAACACTGAAGCTTTCTTT	CASSYSNEGNTEAFF
.	.	TRBJ1-1	TRBV19	TGTGCCAGTAGTTGGCGCAGGGACCGCCCAAACACTGAAGCTTTCTTT	CASSWRRDRPNTEAFF
.	.	TRBJ1-2	TRBV9	TGTGCCAGCAGCGTAGCTGGGGGAGTTAACTATGGCTACACCTTC	CASSVAGGVNYGYTF
few	TRBD1	TRBJ1-1	TRBV6-1	TGTGCCAGCAGTCCCCCCGGGACAGGGGGTTTCATTGAAGCTTTCTTT	CASSPPGTGGFIEAFF
.	.	TRBJ1-5	TRBV20-1	TGCAGTGCTAGAGATCTAGAAGGTGAGCAGCCCCAGCATTTT	CSARDLEGEQPQHF
few	.	TRBJ2-3	TRBV10-3	TGTGCCATCAGGTCAGGGGCAGATACGCAGTATTTT	CAIRSGADTQYF
.	.	TRBJ2-5	TRBV2	TGTGCCAGCAGTGAAGGCGGGACGTACCAAGAGACCCAGTACTTC	CASSEGGTYQETQYF
.	.	TRBJ1-5	TRBV6-5	TGTGCCAGCAGTCAGACAGTCTATAGCAATCAGCCCCAGCATTTT	CASSQTVYSNQPQHF
many	TRBD1	TRBJ1-1	TRBV7-6	TGTGCCAGCAGCTCGTCTTCCGGGACAGCTAGCGAAGCTTTCTTT	CASSSSSGTASEAFF
.	.	TRBJ2-1	TRBV24-1	TGTGCCACCAGTGATTTAGGAGGTAGAGAGCAGTTCTTC	CATSDLGGREQFF
.	.	TRBJ1-6	TRBV27	TGTGCCAGCAGTCCAATAATCTTTAGCGGTTCACCCCTCCACTTT	CASSPIIFSGSPLHF
few	TRBD1	TRBJ2-5	TRBV6-6	TGTGCCAGCAGTTATGTGGACAGGAACCAAGAGACCCAGTACTTC	CASSYVDRNQETQYF
many	TRBD1	TRBJ1-5	TRBV27	TGTGCCAGCAGTTTAATAGGGGGCCGGAATCAGCCCCAGCATTTT	CASSLIGGRNQPQHF
few	.	TRBJ2-1	TRBV7-9	TGTGCCAGCAGCGCAGGGGCTCTAGAGGTTAAGGGTGAGCAGTTCTTC	CASSAGALEVKGEQFF
.	.	TRBJ2-7	TRBV6-2/TRBV6-3	TGTGCCAGCAGTTACTCGATCAGGTCTTCCTACGAGCAGTACTTC	CASSYSIRSSYEQYF
many	.	TRBJ2-5	TRBV3-1	TGTGCCAGCAGCCAAGAGGGAGTGGAGACCCAGTACTTC	CASSQEGVETQYF
.	.	TRBJ1-2	TRBV14	TGTGCCAGCAGCCACCGGGACCCTCCACCCACCTATGGCTACACCTTC	CASSHRDPPPTYGYTF
few	.	TRBJ2-7	TRBV7-9	TGTGCCACAGGGGGACTCCGGACCTACGAGCAGTACTTC	CATGGLRTYEQYF
.	.	TRBJ1-2	TRBV10-3	TGTGCCATCTATAGGGGGGATGGCTACACCTTC	CAIYRGDGYTF
.	.	TRBJ2-2	TRBV6-5	TGTGCCAGCAGTTACTCGTCGGGCAGGGGAAACACCGGGGAGCTGTTTTTT	CASSYSSGRGNTGELFF
few	.	TRBJ1-5	TRBV19	TGTGCCAGTAGTATAGCGAGGGATCAGCCCCAGCATTTT	CASSIARDQPQHF
.	TRBD1	TRBJ1-2	TRBV25-1	TGTGCCAGCAGGACCACAGGGGTAGATGGCTACACCTTC	CASRTTGVDGYTF
.	.	TRBJ1-2	TRBV27	TGTGCCAGCAGTTTATCTATAGGGGACGGAGCTAACTATGGCTACACCTTC	CASSLSIGDGANYGYTF
.	.	TRBJ1-2	TRBV6-1	TGTGCCAGCAGTGCTCTCGGACACCCCTATGGCTACACCTTC	CASSALGHPYGYTF
.	.	TRBJ1-5	TRBV27	TGTGCCAGCAGTTTAGACCTCAATCAGCCCCAGCATTTT	CASSLDLNQPQHF
.	.	TRBJ2-7	TRBV29-1	TGCAGCGTGTATTATATTGGACAGAAAGGGTACGAGCAGTACTTC	CSVYYIGQKGYEQYF
few	.	TRBJ2-7	TRBV19	TGTGCCAGTAGTACCCGGGACAGCGGGACCTACGAGCAGTACTTC	CASSTRDSGTYEQYF
.	.	TRBJ2-4	TRBV6-5	TGTGCCAGCAGTTCCCTTCGACAGGGAGGGGGAAACATTCAGTACTTC	CASSSLRQGGGNIQYF
few	.	TRBJ1-4	TRBV2	TGTGCCAGCAGTGAAGCGACGGGGTTGGGGGAACTGTTTTTT	CASSEATGLGELFF
few	.	TRBJ2-7	TRBV7-6	TGTGCCAGCAGCTTACGGGACGCTACCTACGAGCAGTACTTC	CASSLRDATYEQYF
once	.	TRBJ1-6	TRBV15	TGTGCCACCAGCAGAGATCGCAGGACCGATTCACCCCTCCACTTT	CATSRDRRTDSPLHF
.	.	TRBJ1-6	TRBV13	TGTGCCAGCAGCCAATCGGACGGGAGCTCCTATAATTCACCCCTCCACTTT	CASSQSDGSSYNSPLHF
.	.	TRBJ1-5	TRBV20-1	TGCAGTGCCACTGGGGTAGGAGGGCTCAATCAGCCCCAGCATTTT	CSATGVGGLNQPQHF